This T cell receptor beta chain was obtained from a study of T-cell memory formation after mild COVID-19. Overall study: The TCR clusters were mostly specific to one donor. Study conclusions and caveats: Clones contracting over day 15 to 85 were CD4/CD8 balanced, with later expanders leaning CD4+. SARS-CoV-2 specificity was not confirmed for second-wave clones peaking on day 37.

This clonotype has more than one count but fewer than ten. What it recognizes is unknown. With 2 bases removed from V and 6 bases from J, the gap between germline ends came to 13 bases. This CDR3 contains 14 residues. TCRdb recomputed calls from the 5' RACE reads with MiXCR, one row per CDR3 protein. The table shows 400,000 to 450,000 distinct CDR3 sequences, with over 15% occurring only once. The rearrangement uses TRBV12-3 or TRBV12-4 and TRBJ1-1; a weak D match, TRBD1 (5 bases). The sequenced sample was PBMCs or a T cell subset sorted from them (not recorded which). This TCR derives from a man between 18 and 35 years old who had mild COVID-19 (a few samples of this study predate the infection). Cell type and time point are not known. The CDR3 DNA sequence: TGTGCCAGCAGTTTAAGGGGCGCGATGGCTGAAGCTTTCTTT. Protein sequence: CASSLRGAMAEAFF.